This TCR beta chain emerged from a study of blood T cell repertoires in COVID-19. This clone was recorded once. Original processing methods: How many nucleated cells were present was estimated from reference gene primer amplification. Clones were read by immunoSEQ multiplex PCR, and TCRdb kept only the in-frame ones, dropping some. That table gives V, J and clone size, and the DNA gave D and trimming. The sample includes some 80,000 clones, 80% seen only once; the top ten take 9.5% to 15%. This CDR3 has 16 residues. The V segment lost 0 bases and the J segment 1 base; nucleotides outside the gene matches: 3. Germline loops: CDR1 SGDLS, CDR2 YYNGEE.

This clonotype originated in a woman aged 40 to 49 with active or convalescent COVID-19. The chain joins TRBV9 to TRBJ2-5, with TRBD2 matching 10 bases. The sample taken for sequencing was peripheral blood. CDR3 sequence (DNA): TGTGCCAGCAGCGTAGGGTCTAGCGGGGGCCAAGAGACCCAGTACTTC. As protein: CASSVGSSGGQETQYF.